This TCR beta chain was profiled in a study of T cells in Graves' hyperthyroidism and ophthalmopathy. Any symptoms of ophthalmopathy came after the first hyperthyroidism diagnosis, from which the blood sample dates. Study-level findings and limits: Among clonotypes expanded in thyroid above 0.001, most were also found in blood. Onset of ophthalmopathy came a median approximately 6.9 months after the model predicted it.

Comments on this clonotype: Its specificity is unknown.

RNA transcripts served as the template for amplifying TCR beta CDR3 regions. First-round RT-PCR with HTBI primers amplified the TCR CDR3 region. TCRdb reanalysed the multiplex PCR reads using MiXCR and keeps one entry per CDR3 protein. This table holds approximately 360,000 distinct CDR3 sequences, around a sixth found once. The origin of this receptor is a woman under 30 with Graves' hyperthyroidism that later progressed to Graves' ophthalmopathy. Input material: blood.

The DNA of the CDR3 is TGTGCCAGCAGCTTAGCTAGCGGGGCTACCTACAATGAGCAGTTCTTC. Its protein is CASSLASGATYNEQFF. V and J are TRBV11-2 and TRBJ2-1; 9 bases fit TRBD2. The CDR3 runs 16 residues. The V gene end was trimmed by 1 base and the J gene end by 2 bases; junction bases not matched to a gene: 3. In germline, CDR1 is SGHAT, CDR2 FQNNGV.